This TCR beta chain was identified in a study of cytomegalovirus exposure and HLA in healthy donors. CDR3 size: 12 residues. From germline, CDR1 is MGHRA and CDR2 YSYEKL. The ends were cut back, 4 bases at V and 6 bases at J, with 6 bases in the middle. The PCR employed 60 Vbeta primers together with 13 Jbeta primers. In the authors' workflow: An analysis that came later counted 80 million or so unique TCR beta chains, 9 million to 12 million shared. The assay was immunoSEQ multiplex PCR, and TCRdb's table has in-frame clones only and misses some. The D gene and trimming were derived from the DNA, and the V and J assignments and clone size from that table. The sample contains about 130,000 clones, around four fifths of which appear only once. Study-level results: Excluded: some indistinguishable V segments such as TRBV6-2 and TRBV6-3.

To note about this clone: As yet, its antigen is unknown.

This rearrangement joins TRBV4-1 to TRBJ2-2; D not resolved. The specimen was PBMCs. This TCR derives from a boy between 10 and 17 years old in good health and CMV-seronegative. The DNA of the CDR3 is TGCGCCAGCAGCCCACCGGCCGGGGAGCTGTTTTTT. As protein: CASSPPAGELFF.